A single sample gave rise to the 27 T cell receptor beta chains below, sequenced in a study of technical replicates of blood from a handful of donors. Repertoires were generated with immunoSEQ multiplex PCR, while TCRdb's copy carries only in-frame clones and drops some. This table has 74,000 or so clones, about 93% appearing once. The sample comprised T cells isolated from PBMCs. The receptors shown here come from a human donor in good health.

The chain employs TRBV30 and TRBJ2-3; 12 nucleotides line up with TRBD2. Germline CDR1 and CDR2: GTSNPN and SVGIG (reference sequence). This CDR3 has 16 amino acids. The ends lost 5 bases at V and 4 bases at J; junction bases unmatched: 10. The CDR3 nucleotides are TGTGCCTGGTTTCCCGGACTAGCGGGAAGGGCAGATACGCAGTATTTT. Translation: CAWFPGLAGRADTQYF.

V and J are TRBV7-8 and TRBJ1-3; 9 nucleotides align to TRBD1. V lost 2 bases to trimming and J lost 0 bases; unmatched junction nucleotides: 14. The CDR3 is made up of 20 amino acids. CDR1 and CDR2 (germline): SGHVS, FQNEAQ. As DNA, the CDR3 is TGTGCCAGCAGCTTATCCGGGACAGGGCCCGGGGTGTTCTCTGGAAACACCATATATTTT. This codes for CASSLSGTGPGVFSGNTIYF. The full variable domain, completed using reference TRBV7-8 and TRBJ1-3, is GAGVSQSPRYKVAKRGQDVALRCDPISGHVSLFWYQQALGQGPEFLTYFQNEAQLDKSGLPSDRFFAERPEGSVSTLKIQRTQQEDSAVYLCASSLSGTGPGVFSGNTIYFGEGSWLTVV.

The chain employs TRBV2 and TRBJ1-5; D is perhaps TRBD1 (6 bases). CDR3 length: 15 residues. V was cut by 5 bases and J by 1 base, with 12 bases left in between. Germline-derived CDR1 and CDR2 are SNHLY and FYNNEI. DNA for the CDR3: TGTGCCAGCAGTAAGGACAGTGGGAGCAATCAGCCCCAGCATTTT. It specifies CASSKDSGSNQPQHF.

V is TRBV7-3 and J is TRBJ2-5; 11 bases map to TRBD2. CDR1 SGHTA and CDR2 FQGTGA come from the germline V gene. This CDR3 spans 16 amino acids. J was trimmed by 3 bases and V by 1 base; bases with no gene match: 4. The CDR3 reads CASSLSGLAGKETQYF. CDR3 sequence (DNA): TGTGCCAGCAGCTTAAGTGGACTAGCGGGTAAAGAGACCCAGTACTTC.

The chain combines TRBV6-1 with TRBJ1-1, with 10 bases fitting TRBD1. After removal of 6 bases from V and 3 bases from J, the junction contained 4 bases not matched to a gene. CDR1 and CDR2 (germline): MNHNS, SASEGT. This CDR3 has 14 amino acids. CDR3 in DNA: TGTGCCAGCAGGGGGACAGGGGAGGACACTGAAGCTTTCTTT. It is translated as CASRGTGEDTEAFF.

V and J are TRBV12-5 and TRBJ1-1; possibly TRBD1 for D (6 bases). Between the trimmed V and J ends, which lost 5 bases and 3 bases, there was a span of 13 bases. The CDR3 spans 14 residues. From germline, CDR1 is LGHNT and CDR2 FRNRAP. Here the CDR3 reads CASGPRGVDTEAFF. CDR3 DNA sequence: TGTGCTAGTGGTCCCAGGGGAGTCGACACTGAAGCTTTCTTT.

The rearrangement uses TRBV5-1 and TRBJ2-1; 8 bases agree with TRBD2. The trim removed 2 bases at V and 6 bases at J, leaving 4 bases unmatched. This CDR3 region has 14 residues. Germline CDR1 SGHRS, CDR2 YFSETQ. CDR3 sequence (DNA): TGCGCCAGCAGCTTACTAGCGGACTCCAATGAGCAGTTCTTC. Translated: CASSLLADSNEQFF.

The chain couples TRBV9 to TRBJ2-7; 12 positions agree with TRBD2. There are 15 residues in the CDR3. Trimming cost V 4 bases and J 7 bases; bases outside gene matches: 9. Looked up from germline, CDR1 is SGDLS and CDR2 is YYNGEE. The CDR3: CASSSRLAGESEQYF. The CDR3 coding sequence is TGTGCCAGCAGCTCTCGACTAGCGGGGGAGAGTGAGCAGTACTTC.

V usage is TRBV4-3 and J usage is TRBJ2-2; 8 nucleotides align to TRBD2. The length of the CDR3 is 18 residues. The V gene's germline CDR1 is LGHNA and CDR2 YSLEER. Germline trimming cut 1 base from V and 6 bases from J; bases unmatched to any gene: 13. The CDR3 DNA reads TGCGCCAGCAGCCAAGGATTCGGTAGCGGGAAGAAGGCCGGGGAGCTGTTTTTT. Translation: CASSQGFGSGKKAGELFF.

The chain recombines TRBV9 with TRBJ2-1, with 9 bases that match TRBD2. CDR3 size: 14 residues. J gave up 6 bases and V 2 bases, and 3 bases lay outside the gene matches. Germline V gene data show CDR1 as SGDLS and CDR2 as YYNGEE. DNA for the CDR3: TGTGCCAGCAGCGTGGGGACTAGCCCCAATGAGCAGTTCTTC. The encoded protein is CASSVGTSPNEQFF.

The V and J genes are TRBV19 and TRBJ2-7; TRBD1 matches 10 bases. The CDR3 covers 14 residues. Trimming took 3 bases from V and 2 from J; bases not matched to a gene: 1. In germline, CDR1 is LNHDA, CDR2 SQIVND (reference sequence). CDR3 sequence reads: CASSMGTGAYEQYF. CDR3 coding DNA: TGTGCCAGTAGTATGGGGACAGGGGCCTACGAGCAGTACTTC. The full variable domain, rest sourced from reference TRBV19 and TRBJ2-7, is DGGITQSPKYLFRKEGQNVTLSCEQNLNHDAMYWYRQDPGQGLRLIYYSQIVNDFQKGDIAEGYSVSREKKESFPLTVTSAQKNPTAFYLCASSMGTGAYEQYFGPGTRLTVT.

This sequence joins TRBV4-2 and TRBJ1-4; the match to TRBD1 covers 9 bases. Unmatched junction bases numbered 1, after V lost 0 bases and J lost 8 bases. CDR1 is LGHNA, CDR2 YNFKEQ, per germline. The CDR3 covers 14 residues. CDR3 in DNA: TGTGCCAGCAGCCAAGAGGACAGGGGCGAAAAACTGTTTTTT. Encoded protein: CASSQEDRGEKLFF.

The rearrangement links TRBV7-9 to TRBJ2-2, with TRBD2 as a possible D gene (6 bases). The CDR3 consists of 13 residues. Trimming cost V 3 bases and J 7 bases, with 9 bases left between them. Germline V CDR1 and CDR2: SEHNR, FQNEAQ (reference sequence). CDR3 in amino acids: CASSFGGGGELFF. In nucleotides, the CDR3 is TGTGCCAGCAGCTTTGGGGGAGGCGGGGAGCTGTTTTTT.

The chain uses TRBV7-7 and TRBJ2-1; TRBD2 is a possible D gene (6 bases). The length of the CDR3 is 15 residues. Germline values: CDR1 SSHAT, CDR2 FNYEAQ (reference sequence). Trimming took 4 bases from V and 4 from J, leaving 14 bases between them. This CDR3 is CASSSGTPPYNEQFF. The CDR3 DNA is TGTGCCAGCAGCTCCGGGACTCCCCCTTACAATGAGCAGTTCTTC. The variable domain in full, with the rest retrieved from reference TRBV7-7 and TRBJ2-1, is GAGVSQSPRYKVTKRGQDVTLRCDPISSHATLYWYQQALGQGPEFLTYFNYEAQPDKSGLPSDRFSAERPEGSISTLTIQRTEQRDSAMYRCASSSGTPPYNEQFFGPGTRLTVL.

This chain connects TRBV12-5 to TRBJ2-4, with 8 nucleotides matching TRBD2. Trimming took 3 bases from V and 0 from J; bases not matched to a gene: 7. This CDR3 is 17 amino acids long. Germline V gene lookup returns CDR1 LGHNT and CDR2 FRNRAP. The DNA of the CDR3 is TGTGCTAGTGGTTTTACACTAGCGGAGGTAGCCAAAAACATTCAGTACTTC. This sequence encodes CASGFTLAEVAKNIQYF.

The chain carries TRBV9 and TRBJ2-1, with 11 bases fitting TRBD2. With V trimmed by 1 base and J by 6 bases, 9 bases remained unmatched. Germline values: CDR1 SGDLS, CDR2 YYNGEE. This CDR3 is built from 17 residues. CDR3 nucleotide sequence: TGTGCCAGCAGCGTATCAGGTAGCGGGAGGGCGCCCAATGAGCAGTTCTTC. It is translated as CASSVSGSGRAPNEQFF.

V gene TRBV27 combines with J gene TRBJ1-2; the D gene is possibly TRBD1 (6 bases). V shed 3 bases and J shed 1 base, with 15 bases lying between them. The CDR3 has 16 amino acids. Germline-derived CDR1 and CDR2 are MNHEY and SMNVEV (reference sequence). The CDR3: CASSFGPRGSNYGYTF. The CDR3 coding sequence is TGTGCCAGCAGTTTCGGCCCCAGGGGCAGTAACTATGGCTACACCTTC.

This clone was recorded only once. The chain carries TRBV5-1 and TRBJ1-1; no clear D gene. The V end lost 1 base, the J end lost 3 bases, and 7 bases lay between the germline ends. Germline CDR1 reads SGHRS; CDR2 reads YFSETQ. The CDR3 consists of 13 residues. DNA for the CDR3: TGCGCCAGCAGCTTGAATCCTGACACTGAAGCTTTCTTT. Residues: CASSLNPDTEAFF.

This chain connects TRBV5-4 to TRBJ2-1, with 7 positions matching TRBD1. CDR1 and CDR2 (germline): SGHNT, YYREEE (reference sequence). J gave up 2 bases and V 3 bases, and 5 bases lay outside the gene matches. There are 15 residues in the CDR3. This CDR3 reads CASSYGTDTYNEQFF. In DNA form, the CDR3 reads TGTGCCAGCAGCTATGGGACAGATACCTACAATGAGCAGTTCTTC.

This clone was seen just once. The V gene is TRBV7-2, the J gene TRBJ1-1, with 8 bases lining up with TRBD1. Losses at the gene ends were 5 bases for V and 2 bases for J; bases not matched to a gene: 4. From germline, CDR1 is SGHTA and CDR2 FQGNSA. The CDR3 extends over 14 amino acids. Here the CDR3 DNA reads TGTGCCAGCAGCACGACAGGGGTCAACACTGAAGCTTTCTTT. It is translated as CASSTTGVNTEAFF.

The chain links TRBV27 to TRBJ2-4, with D unresolved. V was trimmed by 10 bases and J by 4 bases, leaving 14 bases between them. The CDR3 runs 13 residues. Germline values: CDR1 MNHEY, CDR2 SMNVEV (reference sequence). DNA of the CDR3: TGTGCCATCCACCCCAGGTCGAAAAACATTCAGTACTTC. It is translated as CAIHPRSKNIQYF.

The table lists this clone with a count of one. J is TRBJ1-1 and V is TRBV4-1; 8 bases align to TRBD1. Germline V gives CDR1 MGHRA, CDR2 YSYEKL. The V gene end was trimmed by 4 bases and the J gene end by 6 bases; junction bases not matched to a gene: 7. The CDR3 sequence is 14 residues long. CDR3 sequence: CASSPRTGRAEAFF. The CDR3 DNA sequence: TGCGCCAGCAGCCCTAGGACAGGGCGGGCTGAAGCTTTCTTT.

The V gene is TRBV13, the J gene TRBJ1-1; tentative D call: TRBD1 (5 bases). Trimming removed 2 bases at V and 6 bases at J, with 19 bases between. Germline CDR1 is PRHDT and CDR2 is FYEKMQ (reference sequence). There are 16 residues in the CDR3. In DNA form, the CDR3 reads TGTGCCAGCAGCTTAATTGCGGGGGGGGTAAGCGCTGAAGCTTTCTTT. The encoded protein is CASSLIAGGVSAEAFF.

This clone has just one count. This chain joins TRBV4-3 and TRBJ2-3; the D is unclear. Trimming shortened V by 0 bases and J by 7 bases, and 11 bases separated the two germline ends. Germline V gene data show CDR1 as LGHNA and CDR2 as YSLEER. The CDR3 is 14 amino acids. The CDR3 sequence is CASSQDNRFNTQYF. In DNA form, the CDR3 reads TGCGCCAGCAGCCAAGATAATCGGTTCAATACGCAGTATTTT.

CDR3 nucleotides: TGTGCCAGCAGCCCAACCCCCACCCGACTAGCGGGGGACACAGATACGCAGTATTTT. This sequence encodes CASSPTPTRLAGDTDTQYF. V usage is TRBV7-3 and J usage is TRBJ2-3; 12 bases are a match to TRBD2. This CDR3 has 19 residues. V was pared by 5 bases and J by 2 bases, with 14 bases of the junction left unmatched. Germline-derived CDR1 and CDR2 are SGHTA and FQGTGA.

The chain uses TRBV2 and TRBJ1-1; no firm D call. The V and J ends lost 6 bases and 4 bases respectively, with 12 bases between them. The CDR3 is made up of 13 amino acids. The germline V gene encodes CDR1 SNHLY and CDR2 FYNNEI. The CDR3 spells CASRPGAVTEAFF. The CDR3 region has the DNA TGTGCCAGCAGACCTGGTGCGGTCACTGAAGCTTTCTTT.

The chain recombines TRBV6-6 with TRBJ2-2; perhaps TRBD2 as D (5 bases). Trimming took off 0 bases at V and 7 bases at J, with 9 bases between the two ends. The CDR3 length is 14 residues. Germline CDR1 and CDR2: MNHNY and SVGAGI (reference sequence). CDR3 nucleotide sequence: TGTGCCAGCAGTTACTCGCTGGGAGTCGGGGAGCTGTTTTTT. Translated: CASSYSLGVGELFF.